Below, 17 T cell receptor beta chains from the same sample are listed, as sequenced in a study of regulatory T cells in long-lasting Graves disease. Sample time point: newly diagnosed GD, antithyroid drugs for less than 3 months. PBMC-derived RNA was used for the TCR library. HTBI primers from iRepertoire and Arm-PCR of CDR3 regions yielded the TCR beta libraries. TCRdb called the multiplex PCR reads again in MiXCR, with one record for every CDR3 protein. The sample has more than 300,000 distinct CDR3 sequences, about 16% seen once. The input for sequencing was peripheral blood mononuclear cells (PBMCs), taken at new diagnosis, from a patient treated with antithyroid drugs. These receptors were taken from a female donor with Graves disease.

The chain is built from TRBV30 and TRBJ2-3; D remains ambiguous. Trimming took 0 bases from V and 0 from J, leaving 10 bases between them. The CDR3 is 15 residues long. Germline V gives CDR1 GTSNPN, CDR2 SVGIG (reference sequence). The CDR3 DNA reads TGTGCCTGGAGTGTACTTAGAATTAGCACAGATACGCAGTATTTT. Amino acids: CAWSVLRISTDTQYF.

This clonotype was recorded at least ten times. The chain links TRBV5-1 to TRBJ1-1; no definite D call. The CDR3 loop spans 20 amino acids. Germline-derived CDR1 and CDR2 are SGHRS and YFSETQ. Trimming removed 0 bases from V and 4 bases from J, with 28 bases in between. The CDR3 spells CASSLDRRRSRVPFFTEAFF. Written as DNA, the CDR3 is TGCGCCAGCAGCTTGGATCGGAGGAGATCACGGGTCCCCTTCTTCACTGAAGCTTTCTTT.

This clonotype appeared many times. V and J are TRBV6-2 or TRBV6-3 and TRBJ1-2; D not resolved. The CDR3 has 17 amino acids. Trimming left V 2 bases short and J 5 bases short, with 21 bases between. Germline assignment: CDR1 MNHEY and CDR2 SVGEGT. CDR3: CASSYRARPDLGYGYTF. CDR3 DNA: TGTGCCAGCAGTTACCGCGCCCGACCTGACTTAGGGTATGGCTACACCTTC.

This clonotype was counted only a few times. CDR3 in DNA: TGTGCCTGGAGTGTTTATAAAGATAATCAGCCCCAGCATTTT. It translates to CAWSVYKDNQPQHF. This chain connects TRBV30 to TRBJ1-5, with D hard to call. This CDR3 is 14 amino acids long. Trimming took off 0 bases at V and 4 bases at J, with 10 bases between the two ends. Germline V gene sequence: CDR1 GTSNPN, CDR2 SVGIG (reference sequence).

This clonotype came up many times. The chain has TRBV11-2 and TRBJ2-5; tentatively, D is TRBD1 or TRBD2 (5 bases each). V gave up 0 bases and J gave up 10 bases, with 12 bases separating them. This CDR3 contains 13 residues. Germline CDR1 is SGHAT and CDR2 is FQNNGV. CDR3 DNA sequence: TGTGCCAGCAGCTTAGATAACGTGGGGGACCAGTACTTC. It codes for CASSLDNVGDQYF.

In regard to this clonotype: This may be a read error: a much more frequent sequence differs by one nucleotide. The chain uses TRBV7-8 and TRBJ1-1; D possibly corresponds to TRBD1 (6 bases). This CDR3 region has 15 residues. Germline values: CDR1 SGHVS, CDR2 FQNEAQ. DNA of the CDR3: TGTGCCTGCAGCTTCACAGGGCGGGTCGACACTGAAGCTTTCTTT. This codes for CACSFTGRVDTEAFF.

Only a few counts were recorded for this clonotype. The chain couples TRBV3-1 to TRBJ1-2; D ambiguous. The germline CDR1 and CDR2 sequences are LGHDT and YNNKEL (reference sequence). Trimming took 1 base from V and 12 from J, leaving 15 bases between them. The CDR3 loop spans 13 amino acids. CDR3 amino acids: CASSQVETTTHTF. CDR3 in DNA: TGTGCCAGCAGCCAAGTGGAGACCACGACGCACACCTTC.

This chain connects TRBV2 to TRBJ1-1; D might be TRBD1 (6 bases). V gave up 8 bases and J gave up 11 bases, with 15 bases separating them. This CDR3 is built from 11 residues. Per germline, CDR1 SNHLY and CDR2 FYNNEI. This CDR3 reads CASRMHQGAFF. DNA for the CDR3: TGTGCCAGCCGGATGCACCAGGGGGCTTTCTTT.

Many counts were recorded for this clonotype. V gene TRBV12-3 or TRBV12-4 combines with J gene TRBJ2-5; D gene uncertain. The V end lost 4 bases, the J end lost 3 bases, and 3 bases lay between the germline ends. The CDR3 loop spans 11 amino acids. CDR3 DNA: TGTGCCAGCAGTTCCAAAGAGACCCAGTACTTC. Its protein is CASSSKETQYF.

This clonotype has at least ten counts. The chain employs TRBV4-3 and TRBJ1-5, with D uncertain. In germline, CDR1 is LGHNA, CDR2 YSLEER. The CDR3 totals 16 residues. Trimming stripped 1 base from V and 0 bases from J, with 10 bases between. The CDR3 region has the DNA TGCGCCAGCAGCCAAGTGTGGCGGGCTAGCAATCAGCCCCAGCATTTT. Translated, it gives CASSQVWRASNQPQHF.

This clonotype was counted only a few times. The chain employs TRBV30 and TRBJ1-2; D unclear. The CDR3 is 17 residues long. V lost 2 bases and J 4 bases, leaving 23 bases between the germline ends. Germline values: CDR1 GTSNPN, CDR2 SVGIG (reference sequence). In nucleotides, the CDR3 is TGTGCCTGGAGTCCACCCATCCTCGGAATGACGGGCTATGGCTACACCTTC. Translating gives CAWSPPILGMTGYGYTF.

There are many counts of this clonotype. The chain employs TRBV5-4 and TRBJ1-1; D may be TRBD1 (6 bases). V lost 4 bases to trimming and J lost 1 base, with 14 bases between them. The germline V gene has CDR1 SGHNT and CDR2 YYREEE (reference sequence). CDR3 size: 15 residues. CDR3: CASSQGSAGNTEAFF. CDR3 coding DNA: TGTGCCAGCAGCCAGGGGTCGGCGGGGAACACTGAAGCTTTCTTT.

The chain uses TRBV6-5 and TRBJ1-1, with D perhaps matching TRBD1 (5 bases). Germline V gene lookup returns CDR1 MNHEY and CDR2 SVGAGI. Between the trimmed V and J ends, which lost 0 bases and 1 base, there was a span of 9 bases. The CDR3 is 15 residues long. The CDR3 DNA is TGTGCCAGCAGTTACTCGGGGGTGACGAACACTGAAGCTTTCTTT. Translated, it gives CASSYSGVTNTEAFF.

Note on this clonotype: Its ends do not fully match the called genes, so a read error is possible. The gene calls are TRBV30 and TRBJ2-7; D possibly uses TRBD1 or TRBD2 (5 bases each). The CDR3 has 13 residues. CDR1 and CDR2 (germline): GTSNPN, SVGIG (reference sequence). The CDR3 nucleotides are TGTGCCTGGAGGGGGGACGAGATCTACGAACAGTACTTC. Residues: CAWRGDEIYEQYF. Full variable domain (remainder filled in from reference TRBV30 and TRBJ2-7): SQTIHQWPATLVQPVGSPLSLECTVEGTSNPNLYWYRQAAGRGLQLLFYSVGIGQISSEVPQNLSASRPQDRQFILSSKKLLLSDSGFYLCAWRGDEIYEQYFGPGTRLTVT.

The rearrangement joins TRBV6-9 to TRBJ2-1; TRBD1 agrees at 9 bases. The V and J ends lost 3 bases and 10 bases, in that order; junction bases with no gene match: 10. The CDR3 has 15 amino acids. Germline V gene lookup returns CDR1 MNHGY and CDR2 SVAAGI. This chain's CDR3 is CASSYAGTGKTEQFF. The DNA for the CDR3 is TGTGCCAGCAGTTACGCCGGGACAGGGAAGACCGAGCAGTTCTTC.

This clonotype was found a few times. J is TRBJ2-1 and V is TRBV4-3, with D possibly matching TRBD2 (6 bases). Germline CDR1 and CDR2: LGHNA and YSLEER. Trimming stripped 0 bases from V and 9 bases from J, with 9 bases between. The CDR3 is 13 residues long. This CDR3 reads CASSQERGSEQFF. CDR3 nucleotide sequence: TGCGCCAGCAGCCAAGAACGGGGGAGTGAGCAGTTCTTC.

On this clonotype: A much bigger clone sits one base away, suggesting this may be a read error. The V call is TRBV6-1, the J call TRBJ1-1; no reliable D call. The CDR3 loop spans 17 amino acids. CDR1 and CDR2 (germline): MNHNS, SASEGT. The CDR3 reads CASREAVGRTLNTEAFF. The CDR3 coding sequence is TGTGCCAGCAGAGAAGCGGTCGGGCGGACCCTGAACACTGAAGCTTTCTTT.